This TCR beta chain was found in a study of T cells in Graves' hyperthyroidism and ophthalmopathy. The study's findings and limits: Most clonotypes expanded in the thyroid (above 0.001) were also present in blood.

Exclusion of patients followed from uncontrolled infection, other autoimmune disease, pregnancy or lactation. Concerning this clonotype itself: Its antigen is unknown.

Trimming removed 6 bases from V and 4 bases from J; junction bases left unmatched: 7. This CDR3 is built from 15 residues. Germline CDR1 MNHNS, CDR2 SASEGT. The source material, RNA transcripts, was used to amplify TCR beta CDR3 regions. HTBI primers were employed in a first-round RT-PCR of the TCR CDR3. Each CDR3 protein is one row after TCRdb ran MiXCR on the multiplex PCR reads. The sample yields 300,000 or so distinct CDR3 sequences, over 15% seen once. Material for sequencing was blood. The TCR was taken from a woman aged 55-70 years with Graves' ophthalmopathy. The chain is built from TRBV6-1 and TRBJ2-2; TRBD1 aligns across 8 bases. The CDR3 DNA is TGTGCCAGCAGACGACAGGGGATGAGCACCGGGGAGCTGTTTTTT. Translated: CASRRQGMSTGELFF.